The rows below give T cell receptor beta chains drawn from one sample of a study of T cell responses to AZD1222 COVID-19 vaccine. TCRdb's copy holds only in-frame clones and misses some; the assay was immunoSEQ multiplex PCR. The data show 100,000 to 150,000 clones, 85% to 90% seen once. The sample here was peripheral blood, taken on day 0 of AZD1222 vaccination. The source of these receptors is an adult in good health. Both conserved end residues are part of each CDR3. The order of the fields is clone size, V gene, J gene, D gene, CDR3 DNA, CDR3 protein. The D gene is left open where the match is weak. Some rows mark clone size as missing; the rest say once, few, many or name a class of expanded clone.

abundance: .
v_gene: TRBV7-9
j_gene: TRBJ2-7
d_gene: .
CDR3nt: TGTGCCAGCAGCTTAACCGACAGCTACGAGCAGTACTTC
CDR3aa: CASSLTDSYEQYF

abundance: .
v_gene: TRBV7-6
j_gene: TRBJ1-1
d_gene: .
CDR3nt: TGTGCCAGCAGCTTATCGCGGTGGGCTGAAGCTTTCTTT
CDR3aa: CASSLSRWAEAFF

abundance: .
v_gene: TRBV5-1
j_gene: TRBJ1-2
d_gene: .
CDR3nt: TGCGCCAGCAGCTCTACGTCCGGGACCCGAGAGGGCTACACCTTC
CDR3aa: CASSSTSGTREGYTF

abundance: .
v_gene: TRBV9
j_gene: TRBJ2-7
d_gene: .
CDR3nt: TGTGCCAGCAGCGTAGTAAGCGGACCCTACGAGCAGTACTTC
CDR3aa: CASSVVSGPYEQYF

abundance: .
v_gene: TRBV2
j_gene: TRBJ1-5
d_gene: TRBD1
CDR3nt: TGTGCCAGCAGTGAACGGCGGGACAGATCGAATCAGCCCCAGCATTTT
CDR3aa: CASSERRDRSNQPQHF

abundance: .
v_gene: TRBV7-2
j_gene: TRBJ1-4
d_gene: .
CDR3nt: TGTGCCAGCAGCGGGCGGGACGCTATCGGGACCACTAATGAAAAACTGTTTTTT
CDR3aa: CASSGRDAIGTTNEKLFF

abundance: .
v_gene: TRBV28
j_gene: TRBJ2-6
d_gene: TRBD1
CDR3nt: TGTGCCAGCTCTAAAGGGGGCGGTGGGGCCAACGTCCTGACTTTC
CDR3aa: CASSKGGGGANVLTF

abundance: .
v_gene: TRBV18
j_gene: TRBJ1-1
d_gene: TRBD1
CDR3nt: TGTGCCAGCTCACCTACAGGGGGCTGGGACACTGAAGCTTTCTTT
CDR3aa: CASSPTGGWDTEAFF

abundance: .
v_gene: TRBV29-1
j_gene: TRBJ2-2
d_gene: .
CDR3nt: TGCAGCGTTGATACTGTTAACACCGGGGAGCTGTTTTTT
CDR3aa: CSVDTVNTGELFF

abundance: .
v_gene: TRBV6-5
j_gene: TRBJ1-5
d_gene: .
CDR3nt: TGTGCCAGCCGGGACGGTCCGTATAGCAATCAGCCCCAGCATTTT
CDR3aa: CASRDGPYSNQPQHF

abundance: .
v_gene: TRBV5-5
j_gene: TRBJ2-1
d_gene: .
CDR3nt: TGTGCCAGCAGCTTGGTGAGGGGAAATGAGCAGTTCTTC
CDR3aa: CASSLVRGNEQFF

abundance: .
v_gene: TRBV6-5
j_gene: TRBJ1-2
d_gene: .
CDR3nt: TGTGCCACCAACCAAAGGGGTGGCTACACCTTC
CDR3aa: CATNQRGGYTF

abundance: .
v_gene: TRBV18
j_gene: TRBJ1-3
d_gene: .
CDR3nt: TGTGCCAGCTCAGGTTCCTCGTCAGGAAACACCATATATTTT
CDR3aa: CASSGSSSGNTIYF

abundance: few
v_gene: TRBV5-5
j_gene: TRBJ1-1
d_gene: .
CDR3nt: TGTGCCAGCAGCTTCTCCAGTCCTACTGAAGCTTTCTTT
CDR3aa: CASSFSSPTEAFF

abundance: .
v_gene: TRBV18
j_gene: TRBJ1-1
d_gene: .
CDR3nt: TGTGCCAGCTCACCGCGAATGACGAACACTGAAGCTTTCTTT
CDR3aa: CASSPRMTNTEAFF

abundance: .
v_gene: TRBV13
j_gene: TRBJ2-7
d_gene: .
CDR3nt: TGTGCCAGCAGCTTAGCCGGGGCGGAAGAGCAGTACTTC
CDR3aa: CASSLAGAEEQYF

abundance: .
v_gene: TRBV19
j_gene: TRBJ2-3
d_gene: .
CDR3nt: TGTGCCAGTAGTATCAAGCCGATAGATACGCAGTATTTT
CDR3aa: CASSIKPIDTQYF

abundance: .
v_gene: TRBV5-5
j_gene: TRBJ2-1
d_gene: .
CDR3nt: TGTGCCAGCAGCCCGCATGGGACGAAGAGAGCCTACAATGAGCAGTTCTTC
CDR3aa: CASSPHGTKRAYNEQFF

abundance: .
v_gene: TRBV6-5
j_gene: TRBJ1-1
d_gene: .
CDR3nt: TGTGCCAGCAGTTACTCGATGGGGGCGCGGGTCACTGAAGCTTTCTTT
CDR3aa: CASSYSMGARVTEAFF

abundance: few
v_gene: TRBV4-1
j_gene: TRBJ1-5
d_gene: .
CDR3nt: TGCGCCAGCAGCCAACGCCTGTATAGCAATCAGCCCCAGCATTTT
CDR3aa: CASSQRLYSNQPQHF

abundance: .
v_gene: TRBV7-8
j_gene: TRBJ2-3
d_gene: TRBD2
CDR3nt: TGTGCCAGCAGCTTTCAAGCTAGCGGGGTCACAGATACGCAGTATTTT
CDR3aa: CASSFQASGVTDTQYF

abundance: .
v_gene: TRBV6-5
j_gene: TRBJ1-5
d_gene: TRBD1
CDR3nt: TGTGCCAGCACCTTGACAGGGGCTTTCAATCAGCCCCAGCATTTT
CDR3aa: CASTLTGAFNQPQHF

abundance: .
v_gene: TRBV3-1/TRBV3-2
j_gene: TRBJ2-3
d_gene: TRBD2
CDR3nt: TGTGCCAGCAGCCGCACAGGCTCGGGGGGTGGTACGCAGTATTTT
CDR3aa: CASSRTGSGGGTQYF

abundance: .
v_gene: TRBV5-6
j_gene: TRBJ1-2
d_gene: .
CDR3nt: TGTGCCAGCAGCTTGACAGAAAACTATGGCTACACCTTC
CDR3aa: CASSLTENYGYTF

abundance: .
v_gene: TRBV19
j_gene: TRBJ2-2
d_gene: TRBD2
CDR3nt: TGTGCCAGTAGGTCCGCGCGGGGGGCGAACACCGGGGAGCTGTTTTTT
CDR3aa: CASRSARGANTGELFF

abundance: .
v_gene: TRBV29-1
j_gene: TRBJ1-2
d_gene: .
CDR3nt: TGCAGCGTTGCCCCCGGCCAGGGTAATCGCTACACCTTC
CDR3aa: CSVAPGQGNRYTF

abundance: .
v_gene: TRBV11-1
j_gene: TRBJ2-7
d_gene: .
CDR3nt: TGTGCCAGCAGCTCACTACAGGGACTCGAGCAGTACTTC
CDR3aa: CASSSLQGLEQYF

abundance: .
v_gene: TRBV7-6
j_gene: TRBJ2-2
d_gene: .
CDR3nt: TGTGCCAGCAGCCTAACCCCGGCCGCGAACACCGGGGAGCTGTTTTTT
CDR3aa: CASSLTPAANTGELFF

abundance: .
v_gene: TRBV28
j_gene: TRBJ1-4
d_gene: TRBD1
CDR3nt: TGTGCCAGCAGTTCCCCCCCCAGGGGGCAGGAAAAACTGTTTTTT
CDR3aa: CASSSPPRGQEKLFF

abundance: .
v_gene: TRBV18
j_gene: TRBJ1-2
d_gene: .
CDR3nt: TGTGCCAGCTCACCGGATCATGGTATAGGTGGCTACACCTTC
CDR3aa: CASSPDHGIGGYTF

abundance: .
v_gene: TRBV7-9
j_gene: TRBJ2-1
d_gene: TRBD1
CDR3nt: TGTGCCAGCAGCTTAACCCGGGACAGCTTGTTGGACAATGAGCAGTTCTTC
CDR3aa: CASSLTRDSLLDNEQFF

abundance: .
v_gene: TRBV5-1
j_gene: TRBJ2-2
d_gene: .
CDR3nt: TGCGCCAGCAGCTCCGGGGACCAGAACACCGGGGAGCTGTTTTTT
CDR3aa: CASSSGDQNTGELFF

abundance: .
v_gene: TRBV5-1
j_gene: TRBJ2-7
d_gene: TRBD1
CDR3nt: TGCGCCAGCAGCGTTCGGGGACAGAACTACGAGCAGTACTTC
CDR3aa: CASSVRGQNYEQYF

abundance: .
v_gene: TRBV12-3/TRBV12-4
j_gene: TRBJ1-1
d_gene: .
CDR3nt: TGTGCCAGCAGTGGTATGGGATCCACTGAAGCTTTCTTT
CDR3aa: CASSGMGSTEAFF

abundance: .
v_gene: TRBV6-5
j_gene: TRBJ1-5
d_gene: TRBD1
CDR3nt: TGTGCCAGCAGTCCACGGGACAGGGGCAATCAGCCCCAGCATTTT
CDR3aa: CASSPRDRGNQPQHF

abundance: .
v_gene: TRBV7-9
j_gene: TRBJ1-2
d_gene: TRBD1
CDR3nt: TGTGCCAGCAGCTTGGGGGGACTATCCGGGACAGGGTCTGGCGACGGCTACACCTTC
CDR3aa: CASSLGGLSGTGSGDGYTF

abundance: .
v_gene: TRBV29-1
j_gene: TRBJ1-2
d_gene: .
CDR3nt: TGCAGCGTTGGACAGGAAAACTATGGCTACACCTTC
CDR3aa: CSVGQENYGYTF